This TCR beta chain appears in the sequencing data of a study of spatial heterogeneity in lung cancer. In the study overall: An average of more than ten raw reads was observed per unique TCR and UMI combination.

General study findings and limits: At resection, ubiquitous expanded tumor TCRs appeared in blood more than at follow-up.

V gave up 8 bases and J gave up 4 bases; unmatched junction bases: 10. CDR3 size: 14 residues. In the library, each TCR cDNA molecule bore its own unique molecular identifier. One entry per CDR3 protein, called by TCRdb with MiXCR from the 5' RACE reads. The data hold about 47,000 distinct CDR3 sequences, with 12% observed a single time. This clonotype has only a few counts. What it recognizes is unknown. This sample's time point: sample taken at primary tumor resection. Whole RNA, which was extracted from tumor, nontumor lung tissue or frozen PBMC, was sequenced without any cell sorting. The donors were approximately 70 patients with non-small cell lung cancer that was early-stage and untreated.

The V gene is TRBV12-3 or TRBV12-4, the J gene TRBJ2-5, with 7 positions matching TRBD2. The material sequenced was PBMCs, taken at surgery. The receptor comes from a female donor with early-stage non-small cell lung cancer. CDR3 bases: TGTGCCAGCTCCCCGGGGGGATTTGGAGAGACCCAGTACTTC. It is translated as CASSPGGFGETQYF.